The 23 T cell receptor beta chains below come from one sample, sequenced in a study of T cells after yellow fever vaccination. A single record per CDR3 protein comes from TCRdb applying MiXCR to the 5' RACE reads. Of some 420,000 distinct CDR3 sequences listed, around 20% are singletons. The specimen comprised PBMCs, sampled before the yellow fever booster vaccination. The receptors come from a young man who received the YFV17D yellow fever vaccine.

This clonotype was seen more than once but under ten times. The chain uses TRBV11-2 and TRBJ1-2; D is unclear. V was shortened by 1 base and J by 8 bases, with 14 bases between the two germline ends. CDR1 is SGHAT, CDR2 FQNNGV, per germline. This CDR3 is built from 14 residues. The CDR3 bases are TGTGCCAGCAGCTTAGCCGGCAGGTCGATCGGCTACACCTTC. Its protein is CASSLAGRSIGYTF.

The genes are TRBV29-1 and TRBJ1-2; no reliable D call. V gave up 4 bases and J gave up 8 bases, with 17 bases separating them. CDR3 length: 13 residues. Germline V gene data show CDR1 as SQVTM and CDR2 as ANQGSEA. Here the CDR3 DNA reads TGCAGCGTTGGGGGTTCGGATCACTGGGGCTACACCTTC. The encoded protein is CSVGGSDHWGYTF.

The sample holds a few counts of this clonotype. The CDR3 DNA sequence: TGTGCCATCAGTGAGTCAGGCCATACGCAGTATTTT. This sequence encodes CAISESGHTQYF. This chain uses TRBV10-3 with TRBJ2-3; D is ambiguous. V was shortened by 0 bases and J by 7 bases, with 5 bases between the two germline ends. CDR3 length equals 12 residues. Germline values: CDR1 ENHRY, CDR2 SYGVKD.

This clonotype was detected a few times. This sequence joins TRBV4-1 and TRBJ2-5; 7 bases are shared with TRBD1. Trimming at V came to 1 base and at J to 4 bases, leaving 6 bases not matched to a gene. This CDR3 spans 15 amino acids. Germline V gene lookup returns CDR1 MGHRA and CDR2 YSYEKL. CDR3 coding DNA: TGCGCCAGCAGCCAAGCCGGGACAGTCCGAGAGACCCAGTACTTC. Translation: CASSQAGTVRETQYF.

This clonotype has more than one count but fewer than ten. V and J are TRBV6-2 or TRBV6-3 and TRBJ2-2; 11 bases line up with TRBD2. Germline V gene lookup returns CDR1 MNHEY and CDR2 SVGEGT. The trim removed 7 bases at V and 4 bases at J, leaving 8 bases unmatched. This CDR3 is built from 16 residues. The CDR3 protein is CASTKLAGVVTGELFF. CDR3 DNA sequence: TGTGCCAGCACCAAACTAGCGGGGGTGGTCACCGGGGAGCTGTTTTTT.

The chain couples TRBV6-5 to TRBJ2-7; D is ambiguous. Germline assignment: CDR1 MNHEY and CDR2 SVGAGI. V was pared by 0 bases and J by 5 bases, with 14 bases between. The CDR3 has 15 amino acids. The CDR3 loop reads CASSYSEGLSHEQYF. In DNA form, the CDR3 reads TGTGCCAGCAGTTACTCGGAAGGGCTCTCACACGAGCAGTACTTC.

The chain uses TRBV5-1 and TRBJ2-5; D not resolved. Germline loops: CDR1 SGHRS, CDR2 YFSETQ. The CDR3 is 12 amino acids. V lost 4 bases, J lost 5 bases, and 9 bases lay in between. DNA for the CDR3: TGCGCCAGCAGCCCCATGGGGGAGACCCAGTACTTC. Translation gives CASSPMGETQYF.

J is TRBJ2-3 and V is TRBV25-1, with D perhaps matching TRBD2 (5 bases). Trimming shortened V by 2 bases and J by 0 bases, and 12 bases separated the two germline ends. The CDR3 length is 16 residues. Germline V CDR1 and CDR2: MGHDK, SYGVNS. CDR3 nucleotide sequence: TGTGCCAGCAGTGAACGAGGGTATGGGAGCACAGATACGCAGTATTTT. This sequence encodes CASSERGYGSTDTQYF. The complete variable domain, with remaining parts taken from reference TRBV25-1 and TRBJ2-3, reads EADIYQTPRYLVIGTGKKITLECSQTMGHDKMYWYQQDPGMELHLIHYSYGVNSTEKGDLSSESTVSRIRTEHFPLTLESARPSHTSQYLCASSERGYGSTDTQYFGPGTRLTVL.

This clonotype has a count of ten or more. The chain uses TRBV27 and TRBJ1-6; D perhaps matches TRBD1 (5 bases). CDR3 length equals 17 residues. The ends were cut back, 6 bases at V and 0 bases at J, with 15 bases in the middle. CDR1 is MNHEY, CDR2 SMNVEV, per germline (reference sequence). The CDR3 spells CASRTAAAGSYNSPLHF. The CDR3 nucleotides read TGTGCCAGCAGGACAGCTGCAGCCGGCTCCTATAATTCACCCCTCCACTTT.

As regards this clonotype: At one boundary the junction diverges from the germline segment, which might be a read error. This chain uses TRBV20-1 with TRBJ2-2; tentative D call: TRBD2 (7 bases). Per the germline V gene, CDR1 is DFQATT and CDR2 is SNEGSKA (reference sequence). The CDR3 consists of 14 residues. The CDR3 here is CSAARGRGTGELFF. CDR3 in DNA: TGCAGTGCCGCCCGGGGGAGGGGGACCGGGGAGCTGTTCTTT.

CDR3 amino acids: CASSSRGGALTDTQYF. CDR3 nucleotides: TGTGCCAGCAGCTCGAGAGGGGGGGCGCTCACAGATACGCAGTATTTT. This rearrangement joins TRBV7-2 to TRBJ2-3; D perhaps matches TRBD2 (7 bases). V lost 4 bases, J lost 2 bases, and 16 bases lay in between. This CDR3 spans 16 amino acids. CDR1 is SGHTA, CDR2 FQGNSA, per germline.

This clonotype came up a few times. The chain employs TRBV29-1 and TRBJ1-3, with D maybe TRBD1 (6 bases). Germline lookup yields CDR1 SQVTM and CDR2 ANQGSEA. This CDR3 contains 13 residues. Trimming left V 5 bases short and J 2 bases short, with 10 bases between. The chain's CDR3 is CSVQGRPGNTIYF. In DNA, the CDR3 is TGCAGCGTTCAGGGGAGACCTGGAAACACCATATATTTT.

This clonotype was observed a handful of times. The chain recombines TRBV4-3 with TRBJ1-2; 7 bases align to TRBD1. This CDR3 spans 15 amino acids. Trimming removed 5 bases from V and 3 bases from J; junction bases left unmatched: 9. CDR1 is LGHNA and CDR2 is YSLEER in the germline V gene. The CDR3 nucleotides read TGCGCCAGCAGCTATACTACCGGGACAGACTATGGCTACACCTTC. Translated: CASSYTTGTDYGYTF.

This clonotype was seen a few times. The J gene is TRBJ2-1, the V gene TRBV7-2, with D tentatively TRBD1 (5 bases). V was clipped by 5 bases and J by 10 bases, with 15 bases between them. The length of the CDR3 is 13 residues. Looked up from germline, CDR1 is SGHTA and CDR2 is FQGNSA. The CDR3 is CASSPRLTGEQFF. CDR3 in DNA: TGTGCCAGCAGCCCGAGACTCACAGGAGAGCAGTTCTTC.

Note on this clonotype: An end of the junction differs from the germline gene, which may be a read error. The chain links TRBV7-2 to TRBJ2-1; the D gene is possibly TRBD1 (5 bases). The germline V gene has CDR1 SGHTA and CDR2 FQGNSA. The CDR3 runs to 15 residues. The CDR3 protein is CASSLGQGVYNEQSF. CDR3 nucleotides: TGTGCCAGCAGCTTAGGCCAAGGGGTTTACAATGAGCAGTCCTTC.

This chain links TRBV24-1 with TRBJ2-1, with a weak D call TRBD1 (6 bases). Germline V gene lookup returns CDR1 KGHDR and CDR2 SFDVKD. This CDR3 is 16 amino acids long. Trimming took 2 bases from V and 2 from J, leaving 12 bases between them. This CDR3 reads CATSDYRAKAYNEQFF. In DNA form, the CDR3 reads TGTGCCACCAGTGATTACAGGGCTAAAGCCTACAATGAGCAGTTCTTC.

This clonotype has only a few counts. V and J are TRBV7-9 and TRBJ1-6, with 7 positions matching TRBD1. Trimming removed 8 bases from V and 0 bases from J; junction bases left unmatched: 4. Germline CDR1 reads SEHNR; CDR2 reads FQNEAQ (reference sequence). The CDR3 has 15 residues. The CDR3: CASGEGASYNSPLHF. In DNA, the CDR3 is TGTGCCAGCGGTGAGGGGGCCTCCTATAATTCACCCCTCCACTTT. The full variable domain, in which reference TRBV7-9 and TRBJ1-6 provide the parts outside the CDR3, is DTGVSQNPRHKITKRGQNVTFRCDPISEHNRLYWYRQTLGQGPEFLTYFQNEAQLEKSRLLSDRFSAERPKGSFSTLEIQRTEQGDSAMYLCASGEGASYNSPLHFGNGTRLTVT.

The V gene is TRBV6-5, the J gene TRBJ1-1; TRBD1 matches at 10 bases. The germline gives CDR1 MNHEY, CDR2 SVGAGI. This CDR3 has 15 residues. The ends lost 2 bases at V and 4 bases at J; junction bases unmatched: 4. CDR3 nucleotide sequence: TGTGCCAGCAGTTACGAGACAGGGGGCATCACTGAAGCTTTCTTT. Its translation: CASSYETGGITEAFF.

This clonotype has more than one count but fewer than ten. CDR3 coding DNA: TGCAGCGCATCGGGGTGGGATACGCAGTATTTT. Its translation is CSASGWDTQYF. This chain uses TRBV29-1 with TRBJ2-3, with D possibly TRBD2 on 5 matching bases. CDR1 is SQVTM and CDR2 is ANQGSEA in the germline V gene. The CDR3 consists of 11 residues. The V end lost 7 bases, the J end lost 6 bases, and 11 bases lay between the germline ends.

This clonotype was seen a few times. The V call is TRBV12-3 or TRBV12-4, the J call TRBJ2-2; the D gene could be TRBD1 or TRBD2 (6 bases each). This CDR3 has 13 residues. The germline V and J ends were trimmed by 6 bases and 3 bases, with 8 bases remaining between them. Here the CDR3 DNA reads TGTGCCAGCAGAGGGGGGTACACCGGGGAGCTGTTTTTT. Encoded protein: CASRGGYTGELFF.

This clonotype was found a few times. The rearrangement uses TRBV20-1 and TRBJ1-1; D is possibly TRBD1 (5 bases). The germline V and J ends were trimmed by 2 bases and 11 bases, with 12 bases remaining between them. The CDR3 is 11 amino acids. The germline CDR1 and CDR2 sequences are DFQATT and SNEGSKA (reference sequence). CDR3 coding DNA: TGCAGTGCTAGAAGGCAGGGAAAGGCTTTCTTT. Protein sequence: CSARRQGKAFF.

This clonotype was recorded a few times. This chain connects TRBV5-1 to TRBJ1-4; D is ambiguous. The CDR3 extends over 13 amino acids. Germline values: CDR1 SGHRS, CDR2 YFSETQ. Trimming pared 2 bases from V and 12 bases from J, leaving 14 bases between. The CDR3 spells CASSFDNGWELFF. For the CDR3, the DNA is TGCGCCAGCAGCTTCGACAACGGTTGGGAACTGTTTTTT.

V usage is TRBV19 and J usage is TRBJ1-2; no reliable D call. The germline V and J ends were trimmed by 5 bases and 1 base, with 5 bases remaining between them. This CDR3 comprises 12 residues. CDR1 LNHDA and CDR2 SQIVND come from the germline V gene (reference sequence). Written as DNA, the CDR3 is TGTGCCAGTAGTCGTAATAACTATGGCTACACCTTC. Translation: CASSRNNYGYTF.